Listed below are T cell receptor beta chains from one sample, sequenced in a study of regulatory and conventional T cells in RAG deficiency. Sequencing used immunoSEQ multiplex PCR; TCRdb keeps in-frame clones, though not all of them. The table lists about 46,000 clones, over 80% of them singletons. These same records also appear under a second study, on regulatory T cells.

Material for sequencing was CD4+ effector T cells sorted from blood. The receptor source for this set is a human donor in good health. Both conserved end residues are part of each CDR3. D genes are given only for firm matches. Part of the rows lack a size; the others show once, few, many or a class for expanded clones.

d_call: TRBD1; v_call: TRBV6-1; j_call: TRBJ2-1; clone_size: .; cdr3_aa: CASSEWDRVDNEQFF; cdr3_nt: TGTGCCAGCAGTGAGTGGGACAGGGTAGACAATGAGCAGTTCTTC
d_call: .; v_call: TRBV29-1; j_call: TRBJ1-1; clone_size: .; cdr3_aa: CSVVVEGRAAEAFF; cdr3_nt: TGCAGCGTTGTGGTCGAGGGCAGGGCGGCTGAAGCTTTCTTT
d_call: .; v_call: TRBV10-1; j_call: TRBJ2-3; clone_size: .; cdr3_aa: CASSDGSLSTDTQYF; cdr3_nt: TGCGCCAGCAGTGATGGTTCGCTGAGCACAGATACGCAGTATTTT
d_call: .; v_call: TRBV28; j_call: TRBJ1-4; clone_size: .; cdr3_aa: CASSSSSRGLEKLFF; cdr3_nt: TGTGCCAGCAGTTCCTCCTCGAGGGGCTTGGAAAAACTGTTTTTT
d_call: .; v_call: TRBV28; j_call: TRBJ1-5; clone_size: .; cdr3_aa: CASSLTFRRGTLNQPQHF; cdr3_nt: TGTGCCAGCAGTTTAACGTTTCGGCGAGGGACCCTCAATCAGCCCCAGCATTTT
d_call: .; v_call: TRBV5-1; j_call: TRBJ2-3; clone_size: .; cdr3_aa: CASSLDTAGTDTQYF; cdr3_nt: TGCGCCAGCAGCTTGGATACAGCCGGCACAGATACGCAGTATTTT
d_call: .; v_call: TRBV25-1; j_call: TRBJ1-1; clone_size: .; cdr3_aa: CASSATTTVNTEAFF; cdr3_nt: TGTGCCAGCAGTGCAACCACGACAGTGAACACTGAAGCTTTCTTT
d_call: TRBD1; v_call: TRBV19; j_call: TRBJ2-5; clone_size: .; cdr3_aa: CASSTNRQGDQYF; cdr3_nt: TGTGCCAGTAGTACCAACCGACAGGGGGATCAGTACTTC
d_call: .; v_call: TRBV6-5; j_call: TRBJ1-4; clone_size: once; cdr3_aa: CASRGGRGELFF; cdr3_nt: TGTGCCAGCCGCGGGGGGAGAGGGGAACTGTTTTTT
d_call: .; v_call: TRBV28; j_call: TRBJ1-2; clone_size: .; cdr3_aa: CASSLGGAVNYGYTF; cdr3_nt: TGTGCCAGCAGTTTAGGGGGGGCCGTTAACTATGGCTACACCTTC
d_call: .; v_call: TRBV7-2; j_call: TRBJ2-7; clone_size: few; cdr3_aa: CASSPGPYEQYF; cdr3_nt: TGTGCCAGCAGTCCCGGCCCCTACGAGCAGTACTTC
d_call: .; v_call: TRBV29-1; j_call: TRBJ1-1; clone_size: .; cdr3_aa: CSVAWRALGDTEAFF; cdr3_nt: TGCAGCGTTGCATGGCGGGCTCTCGGGGACACTGAAGCTTTCTTT
d_call: TRBD2; v_call: TRBV27; j_call: TRBJ2-5; clone_size: .; cdr3_aa: CASSLSVGTSGETQYF; cdr3_nt: TGTGCCAGCAGTTTATCCGTCGGGACTAGCGGAGAGACCCAGTACTTC
d_call: .; v_call: TRBV6-5; j_call: TRBJ2-5; clone_size: .; cdr3_aa: CATRDFPWETQYF; cdr3_nt: TGTGCCACGCGGGACTTCCCCTGGGAGACCCAGTACTTC
d_call: .; v_call: TRBV27; j_call: TRBJ2-3; clone_size: once; cdr3_aa: CASSLRRDRAGPIGTQYF; cdr3_nt: TGTGCCAGCAGTTTGCGGCGGGACAGAGCGGGGCCCATTGGTACGCAGTATTTT
d_call: .; v_call: TRBV7-9; j_call: TRBJ2-5; clone_size: .; cdr3_aa: CASSLGLGLGGQETQYF; cdr3_nt: TGTGCCAGCAGCTTAGGTTTGGGCCTTGGGGGGCAAGAGACCCAGTACTTC
d_call: TRBD1; v_call: TRBV6-1; j_call: TRBJ1-1; clone_size: .; cdr3_aa: CASRNPGQGNTEAFF; cdr3_nt: TGTGCCAGCAGAAACCCGGGACAGGGGAACACTGAAGCTTTCTTT
d_call: .; v_call: TRBV5-1; j_call: TRBJ2-2; clone_size: .; cdr3_aa: CASSLHSGSTGELFF; cdr3_nt: TGCGCCAGCAGCCTGCACTCGGGGTCCACCGGGGAGCTGTTTTTT
d_call: TRBD1; v_call: TRBV5-6; j_call: TRBJ1-3; clone_size: .; cdr3_aa: CASSSYDRAGNTIYF; cdr3_nt: TGTGCCAGCAGCTCCTACGACAGGGCTGGAAACACCATATATTTT
d_call: .; v_call: TRBV7-9; j_call: TRBJ1-1; clone_size: .; cdr3_aa: CASSLIVSIRNTEAFF; cdr3_nt: TGTGCCAGCAGCTTAATAGTGTCTATAAGGAACACTGAAGCTTTCTTT